These T cell receptor beta chains were read from a single sample in a study of T-cell memory formation after mild COVID-19. TCRdb analysed the 5' RACE reads with MiXCR anew, one entry per CDR3 protein. This table holds roughly 450,000 distinct CDR3 sequences, around a sixth found once. Input material: PBMCs or a T cell subset sorted from them (not recorded which). The receptor source for this set is an adult woman who had mild COVID-19 (a few samples of this study predate the infection). Cell type and time point are not known. The CDR3 runs from the conserved cysteine through the conserved F or W. The order of the fields is D gene, CDR3 length, V gene, CDR3 protein. D genes are given only for firm matches.

D: TRBD1
length: 13
V: TRBV4-1
CDR3: CASSRDRGRGYTF

D: TRBD2
length: 16
V: TRBV5-1
CDR3: CASSIQSGGGTDTQYF

D: TRBD1
length: 16
V: TRBV7-6
CDR3: CASSSGDRGYNSPLHF

D: -
length: 17
V: TRBV15
CDR3: CATSRVTRVGSNTEAFF

D: -
length: 19
V: TRBV6-2/TRBV6-3
CDR3: CASSYSGGGWSWNYNEQFF

D: -
length: 12
V: TRBV7-9
CDR3: CASTALGNEQFF

D: -
length: 15
V: TRBV23-1
CDR3: CASSHPGLLNTEAFF

D: TRBD2
length: 18
V: TRBV9
CDR3: CASSVGLAGGRRYNEQFF

D: -
length: 13
V: TRBV20-1
CDR3: CSARVTYNSPLHF

D: -
length: 13
V: TRBV11-2
CDR3: CASSLVPRTEAFF

D: TRBD2
length: 15
V: TRBV7-8
CDR3: CASSLPGGPADTQYF

D: -
length: 16
V: TRBV24-1
CDR3: CATSDFLGGATDTQYF

D: -
length: 12
V: TRBV3-1
CDR3: CASSHATDTQYF

D: -
length: 16
V: TRBV5-5
CDR3: CASSFAHLGENTEAFF

D: -
length: 12
V: TRBV19
CDR3: CASEGSSYEQYF

D: TRBD1
length: 14
V: TRBV7-9
CDR3: CASSLDRATDTQYF

D: TRBD1
length: 15
V: TRBV6-1
CDR3: CASLKRGTGTYEQYF

D: -
length: 12
V: TRBV12-3/TRBV12-4
CDR3: CASGRTLETQYF

D: -
length: 13
V: TRBV20-1
CDR3: CSARGESTDTQYF

D: -
length: 15
V: TRBV20-1
CDR3: CSASRPETPNYEQYF

D: -
length: 14
V: TRBV5-1
CDR3: CASSLDLGVYGYTF

D: TRBD1
length: 14
V: TRBV7-2
CDR3: CASSGDRVHNEQFF

D: -
length: 12
V: TRBV5-1
CDR3: CASSLDMYEQFF

D: -
length: 13
V: TRBV3-1
CDR3: CASSQGSSYGYTF

D: TRBD2
length: 15
V: TRBV20-1
CDR3: CSASGGLGTMDEQYF

D: -
length: 13
V: TRBV24-1
CDR3: CATRQGITGELFF

D: TRBD2
length: 16
V: TRBV19
CDR3: CASSNPLSGRVNEQFF

D: TRBD2
length: 15
V: TRBV10-3
CDR3: CAISDQLAGVDTQYF

D: -
length: 13
V: TRBV30
CDR3: CAWSSLLNQPQHF

D: -
length: 12
V: TRBV30
CDR3: CAWSVGSDTQYF